The sequence of this TCR beta chain was determined in a study of T cell repertoires in cytomegalovirus infection. Study at large: Public TCR beta signatures marked donors with CMV infection and the matching HLA.

With respect to this clonotype: The target antigen is unknown.

The CDR3 consists of 16 residues. Germline CDR1 DFQATT, CDR2 SNEGSKA (reference sequence). The V end lost 0 bases, the J end lost 0 bases, and 14 bases lay between the germline ends. TCRdb called the reads again in MiXCR, with one record for every CDR3 protein. There are nearly 450,000 distinct CDR3 sequences in the sample; about 33% occur only once, and roughly 13% lies in the top ten. General study findings and limits: The study found HLA-C-restricted CMV-specific TCR beta clonotypes dominating the ex vivo response.

The V call is TRBV20-1, the J call TRBJ1-2; D unresolved. The TCR sequence derives from a human donor in good health (CMV status not recorded). Some clones in this sample may be carry-over from other donors' samples. The sample consisted of PBMCs. This CDR3 reads CSARDAGTTANYGYTF. The DNA for the CDR3 is TGCAGTGCTAGAGATGCCGGAACTACAGCTAACTATGGCTACACCTTC.